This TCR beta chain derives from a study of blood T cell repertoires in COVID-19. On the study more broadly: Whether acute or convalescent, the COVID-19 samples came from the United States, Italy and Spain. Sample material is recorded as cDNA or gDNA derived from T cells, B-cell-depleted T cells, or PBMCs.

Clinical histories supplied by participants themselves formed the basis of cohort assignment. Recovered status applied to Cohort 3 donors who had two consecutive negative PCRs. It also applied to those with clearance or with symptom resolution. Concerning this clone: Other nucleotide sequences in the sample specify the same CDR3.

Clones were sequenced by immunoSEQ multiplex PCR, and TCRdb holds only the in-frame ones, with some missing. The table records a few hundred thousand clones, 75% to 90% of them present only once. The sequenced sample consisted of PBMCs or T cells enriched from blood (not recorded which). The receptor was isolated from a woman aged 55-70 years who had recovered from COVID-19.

The CDR3 region is CASSSVDTQYF. CDR3 in DNA: TGTGCCAGCAGTTCGGTGGATACGCAGTATTTT. This chain uses TRBV12-3 or TRBV12-4 with TRBJ2-3; D remains ambiguous. The CDR3 consists of 11 residues. Trimming removed 4 bases from V and 6 bases from J, with 5 bases in between.